This entry lists 6 T cell receptor beta chains sequenced from one sample in a study of T cells in Graves' hyperthyroidism and ophthalmopathy. TCR beta CDR3 sequences were amplified from RNA transcripts. Using the HTBI primer set, a first-round RT-PCR was run on the TCR CDR3. TCRdb independently ran MiXCR on the multiplex PCR reads; one entry per CDR3 protein. The sample yields some 400,000 distinct CDR3 sequences, around 13% seen once. What was sequenced was blood. These TCRs come from a woman aged 60 to 75 with Graves' hyperthyroidism.

This clonotype was seen many times. The chain employs TRBV20-1 and TRBJ2-1; 9 bases map to TRBD2. The CDR3 totals 13 residues. With V trimmed by 4 bases and J by 7 bases, 5 bases remained unmatched. Germline CDR1 DFQATT, CDR2 SNEGSKA (reference sequence). CDR3 DNA sequence: TGCAGTGCTACGGGACTAGCTGGGAATGAGCAGTTCTTC. This codes for CSATGLAGNEQFF.

This clonotype has ten or more counts. This rearrangement joins TRBV6-5 to TRBJ2-1, with 7 bases matching TRBD2. The junction had 5 bases not matched to a gene; V was cut back by 2 bases and J by 4 bases. Germline V CDR1 and CDR2: MNHEY, SVGAGI. The length of the CDR3 is 15 residues. CDR3 amino acids: CASSYGGRAYNEQFF. The CDR3 region has the DNA TGTGCCAGCAGTTACGGCGGGAGAGCGTACAATGAGCAGTTCTTC.

This clonotype was seen many times. This rearrangement joins TRBV28 to TRBJ1-2; D call uncertain. Germline assignment: CDR1 MDHEN and CDR2 SYDVKM. The V end was cut by 5 bases, the J end by 0 bases, with 1 base between. The CDR3 length is 11 residues. CDR3 sequence reads: CASSPNYGYTF. CDR3 coding DNA: TGTGCCAGCAGTCCTAACTATGGCTACACCTTC.

This clonotype occurred many times. The chain employs TRBV5-1 and TRBJ2-1; possible D gene TRBD1, 5 bases. The CDR3 totals 15 residues. Trimming shortened V by 4 bases and J by 6 bases, and 17 bases separated the two germline ends. Germline V gives CDR1 SGHRS, CDR2 YFSETQ. The CDR3 loop reads CASSLGWGQGNEQFF. DNA of the CDR3: TGCGCCAGCAGCCTCGGGTGGGGCCAGGGCAATGAGCAGTTCTTC.

Here the CDR3 reads CSASPLADKNIQYF. DNA for the CDR3: TGCAGTGCTAGCCCACTAGCGGATAAAAACATTCAGTACTTC. The chain uses TRBV20-1 and TRBJ2-4; 8 bases fit TRBD2. This CDR3 has 14 residues. CDR1 is DFQATT, CDR2 SNEGSKA, per germline (reference sequence). V was pared by 3 bases and J by 4 bases, with 5 bases of the junction left unmatched.

This clonotype was detected only a few times. This rearrangement joins TRBV6-2 or TRBV6-3 to TRBJ2-2, with D possibly TRBD1 on 5 matching bases. CDR3 length: 13 residues. The germline V and J ends were trimmed by 2 bases and 7 bases, with 8 bases remaining between them. From germline, CDR1 is MNHEY and CDR2 SVGEGT. Written as DNA, the CDR3 is TGTGCCAGCAGTTACCAGGGCGTCGGGGAGCTGTTTTTT. Amino acid sequence: CASSYQGVGELFF.